Shown below are 15 T cell receptor beta chains from a single sample sequenced in a study of blood T cell repertoires in COVID-19. Method: immunoSEQ multiplex PCR; TCRdb's copy keeps in-frame clones and lacks some. The sample carries about 240,000 clones, roughly nine tenths recorded once. The specimen sequenced was peripheral blood. The receptors were sampled from a man between 60 and 70 years old who had recovered from COVID-19.

The V call is TRBV24-1, the J call TRBJ2-3; TRBD1 agrees at 10 bases. J was trimmed by 6 bases and V by 4 bases; bases with no gene match: 12. Germline-derived CDR1 and CDR2 are KGHDR and SFDVKD. The CDR3 is 17 amino acids. The CDR3 nucleotides are TGTGCCACCAGTGACCGTGACAGGGGGCGACTTTCTGATACGCAGTATTTT. Its translation is CATSDRDRGRLSDTQYF.

This sequence joins TRBV28 and TRBJ1-3, with D perhaps TRBD1 (6 bases). The CDR3 has 16 residues. The ends were cut back, 3 bases at V and 0 bases at J, with 12 bases in the middle. Per the germline V gene, CDR1 is MDHEN and CDR2 is SYDVKM. CDR3 coding DNA: TGTGCCAGCAGTTTCCGGACAGATAGCTCTGGAAACACCATATATTTT. Translated: CASSFRTDSSGNTIYF.

This chain links TRBV2 with TRBJ2-5, with 9 positions matching TRBD1. The ends lost 6 bases at V and 2 bases at J; junction bases unmatched: 7. The CDR3 spans 15 residues. Germline CDR1 reads SNHLY; CDR2 reads FYNNEI. The CDR3 DNA reads TGTGCCAGCAGAAACATCGACAGGGGGCAAGAGACCCAGTACTTC. The encoded protein is CASRNIDRGQETQYF.

The CDR3 DNA reads as TGTGCCAGCAGATGGACAGGGGGCGAGGATGGCTACACCTTC. It yields the protein CASRWTGGEDGYTF. This chain links TRBV6-5 with TRBJ1-2, with TRBD1 identical over 11 bases. Germline V gives CDR1 MNHEY, CDR2 SVGAGI. The V gene end was trimmed by 6 bases and the J gene end by 6 bases; junction bases not matched to a gene: 6. This CDR3 is 14 amino acids long.

This chain connects TRBV2 to TRBJ1-3; 7 bases align to TRBD1. The V segment lost 7 bases and the J segment 0 bases; nucleotides outside the gene matches: 6. The CDR3 contains 15 residues. Germline V CDR1 and CDR2: SNHLY, FYNNEI. CDR3 nucleotide sequence: TGTGCCAGCAAGCCCGACAGGGCCTCTGGAAACACCATATATTTT. This codes for CASKPDRASGNTIYF.

In its sample, this clone was seen once. The chain recombines TRBV7-8 with TRBJ2-1, with 7 nucleotides matching TRBD2. CDR1 is SGHVS and CDR2 is FQNEAQ in the germline V gene. The V and J ends lost 1 base and 3 bases, in that order; junction bases with no gene match: 6. The CDR3 loop spans 16 amino acids. CDR3 in amino acids: CASSLEAGPYYNEQFF. The CDR3 DNA is TGTGCCAGCAGCTTAGAAGCGGGACCGTACTACAATGAGCAGTTCTTC.

This clone was recorded a few times. The chain has TRBV4-1 and TRBJ2-7, with D possibly matching TRBD2 (6 bases). The germline V gene encodes CDR1 MGHRA and CDR2 YSYEKL. This CDR3 has 16 residues. V was trimmed by 0 bases and J by 2 bases, leaving 14 bases between them. CDR3 in amino acids: CASSQEGRGAAYEQYV. The CDR3 DNA is TGCGCCAGCAGCCAAGAAGGGCGCGGGGCTGCCTACGAGCAGTACGTC.

The chain joins TRBV11-2 to TRBJ2-5, with a tentative D call TRBD2 (6 bases). There are 14 residues in the CDR3. V lost 1 base and J lost 5, with 11 bases in between. Per the germline V gene, CDR1 is SGHAT and CDR2 is FQNNGV. CDR3 loop: CASSLGTGTETQYF. For the CDR3, the DNA is TGTGCCAGCAGCTTAGGTACGGGGACTGAGACCCAGTACTTC.

V and J are TRBV6-5 and TRBJ1-5, with 9 bases aligning to TRBD1. This CDR3 region has 15 residues. Unmatched junction bases numbered 10, after V lost 5 bases and J lost 8 bases. Germline loops: CDR1 MNHEY, CDR2 SVGAGI. The CDR3 DNA reads TGTGCCAGCAGTCGCCTTACAGGGGGCTTGGAGCCCCAGCATTTT. This codes for CASSRLTGGLEPQHF.

CDR3 amino acids: CASSTRAGAIEQYV. CDR3 nucleotide sequence: TGTGCCAGCAGCACCCGAGCCGGTGCCATCGAGCAGTACGTC. The chain has TRBV6-5 and TRBJ2-7; no definite D call. Trimming pared 6 bases from V and 6 bases from J, leaving 18 bases between. Germline V gene lookup returns CDR1 MNHEY and CDR2 SVGAGI. The CDR3 is made up of 14 amino acids.

This chain joins TRBV27 and TRBJ2-5; TRBD1 might be the D (6 bases). Trimming took off 10 bases at V and 0 bases at J, with 21 bases between the two ends. Germline V gene sequence: CDR1 MNHEY, CDR2 SMNVEV (reference sequence). CDR3 size: 16 residues. CDR3 in DNA: TGTGCCAAGAAAAAGAATGGACAGACGTACCAAGAGACCCAGTACTTC. Amino acids: CAKKKNGQTYQETQYF.

This chain links TRBV29-1 with TRBJ1-2, with 8 bases lining up with TRBD1. Trimming took 5 bases from V and 2 from J; bases not matched to a gene: 13. Germline V CDR1 and CDR2: SQVTM, ANQGSEA. This CDR3 is 16 amino acids long. The CDR3 nucleotides are TGCAGCGTTCTCCCCCAAGGACAGGGCTTCAACTATGGCTACACCTTC. Encoded protein: CSVLPQGQGFNYGYTF.

This chain links TRBV18 with TRBJ1-5; a possible D gene is TRBD1 (6 bases). The length of the CDR3 is 16 residues. Germline assignment: CDR1 KGHSH and CDR2 LQKENI. Trimming stripped 0 bases from V and 3 bases from J, with 12 bases between. The CDR3 spells CASSPPGGPINQPQHF. The CDR3, as DNA: TGTGCCAGCTCACCACCGGGGGGGCCGATCAATCAGCCCCAGCATTTT. The full variable domain, completed using reference TRBV18 and TRBJ1-5, is NAGVMQNPRHLVRRRGQEARLRCSPMKGHSHVYWYRQLPEEGLKFMVYLQKENIIDESGMPKERFSAEFPKEGPSILRIQQVVRGDSAAYFCASSPPGGPINQPQHFGDGTRLSIL.

The chain recombines TRBV7-8 with TRBJ2-1; 12 nucleotides agree with TRBD1. The CDR3 has 15 amino acids. CDR1 is SGHVS and CDR2 is FQNEAQ in the germline V gene. The J segment lost 7 bases and the V segment lost 5 bases, leaving 6 bases of the junction unmatched. CDR3 region: CASSTGTGGSNEQFF. The CDR3 coding sequence is TGTGCCAGCAGCACCGGGACAGGGGGCTCAAATGAGCAGTTCTTC.

The gene calls are TRBV7-2 and TRBJ2-4; 8 bases line up with TRBD1. CDR3 length: 17 residues. V shed 1 base and J 0 bases; nucleotides not matched to a gene: 5. The V gene's germline CDR1 is SGHTA and CDR2 FQGNSA. The CDR3 region is CASSLVRTGRAKNIQYF. Written as DNA, the CDR3 is TGTGCCAGCAGCTTAGTCCGGACAGGGAGAGCCAAAAACATTCAGTACTTC.